These T cell receptor beta chains were read from a single sample in a study of T cells after yellow fever vaccination. MiXCR was run by TCRdb on the 5' RACE reads, yielding one entry per CDR3 protein. The sample consists of 100,000 to 150,000 distinct CDR3 sequences, 7.4% of them appearing once. The specimen was CD4+ T cells sorted from PBMCs, collected 10 to 11 days after the first yellow fever vaccination. The receptors derive from a man between 18 and 35 years old who received the YFV17D yellow fever vaccine. The CDR3 runs from the conserved cysteine through the conserved F or W. D genes are given only for firm matches. Size values are once, few and many counts, or a class for expanded clones, and some rows have none.

D | size | J | V | CDR3 | DNA
TRBD2 | many | TRBJ2-2 | TRBV24-1 | CATSDSSGGLTGELFF | TGTGCCACCAGTGACTCCAGCGGGGGGCTCACCGGGGAGCTGTTTTTT
- | - | TRBJ2-2 | TRBV3-1 | CTFSFRDGGPGPGELFF | TGTACCTTCAGTTTTCGAGATGGGGGCCCAGGGCCCGGGGAGCTGTTTTTT
TRBD2 | many | TRBJ2-3 | TRBV6-5 | CASSFLLGGGGDTQYF | TGTGCCAGCAGTTTCCTTCTCGGGGGGGGAGGAGATACGCAGTATTTT
- | once | TRBJ2-7 | TRBV6-2/TRBV6-3 | CASSIDGFSYEQYF | TGTGCCAGCAGCATCGACGGATTCTCCTACGAGCAGTACTTC
- | - | TRBJ2-6 | TRBV28 | CASSSADSSGANVLTF | TGTGCCAGCAGTTCGGCGGACAGCTCTGGGGCCAACGTCCTGACTTTC
- | many | TRBJ2-5 | TRBV12-3/TRBV12-4 | CASSLAPLETQYF | TGTGCCAGCAGTTTAGCCCCCTTGGAGACCCAGTACTTC
- | many | TRBJ1-3 | TRBV12-3/TRBV12-4 | CASRQQGAGNTIYF | TGTGCCAGCAGGCAACAGGGTGCTGGAAACACCATATATTTT
- | few | TRBJ1-5 | TRBV30 | CAWSVSGLGQPQHF | TGTGCCTGGAGTGTCTCAGGGTTAGGTCAGCCCCAGCATTTT
- | few | TRBJ2-3 | TRBV20-1 | CSAKAGTDTQYF | TGCAGTGCTAAGGCGGGAACAGATACGCAGTATTTT
- | many | TRBJ2-2 | TRBV12-3/TRBV12-4 | CASTLFLGTGELFF | TGTGCCAGCACCTTATTCTTAGGAACTGGGGAGCTGTTTTTT
- | many | TRBJ1-2 | TRBV5-1 | CASSPPLGGDGYTF | TGCGCCAGCAGCCCTCCTCTTGGGGGAGATGGCTACACCTTC
TRBD2 | many | TRBJ2-2 | TRBV20-1 | CSARLAGPSGELFF | TGCAGTGCTAGACTAGCGGGGCCGAGCGGGGAGCTGTTTTTT
- | many | TRBJ2-3 | TRBV7-9 | CASSDRGKGTDTQYF | TGTGCCAGCAGCGATCGAGGCAAGGGGACGGATACGCAGTATTTT
- | many | TRBJ1-5 | TRBV6-5 | CASSYGGIQGKQPQHF | TGTGCCAGCAGTTACGGAGGTATCCAGGGGAAGCAGCCCCAGCATTTT
TRBD2 | many | TRBJ2-5 | TRBV5-8 | CASSLDASGGLRETQYF | TGTGCCAGCAGCTTGGATGCTAGCGGGGGCTTAAGGGAGACCCAGTACTTC
TRBD1 | many | TRBJ2-5 | TRBV7-2 | CASSLGGTGRRETQYF | TGTGCCAGCAGCTTAGGAGGGACAGGGCGTCGGGAGACCCAGTACTTC
- | few | TRBJ1-1 | TRBV5-4 | CASGRLTMNTEAFF | TGTGCCAGCGGAAGACTAACCATGAACACTGAAGCTTTCTTT
- | - | TRBJ2-3 | TRBV7-8 | CAMGSGLLGGPTDTQYF | TGTGCCATGGGCTCCGGGCTTCTCGGGGGGCCCACAGATACGCAGTATTTT
- | many | TRBJ2-1 | TRBV2 | CASTPVYNEQFF | TGTGCCAGCACTCCGGTGTACAATGAGCAGTTCTTC
- | few | TRBJ2-7 | TRBV18 | CASSPGGGRSYEQYF | TGTGCCAGCTCACCTGGGGGAGGACGCTCCTACGAGCAGTACTTC